This entry describes one T cell receptor (beta chain). The antigen is not known. This sample was taken from a study of shared clonotypes between healthy human individuals. Across the study: CD8 memory received one plate per donor, CD8 naive two, CD4 memory three and CD4 naive three.

The CDR3 extends over 13 amino acids. Germline V gives CDR1 SGHTA, CDR2 FQGTGA. V lost 5 bases, J lost 5 bases, and 12 bases lay in between. The repertoire was sequenced with immunoSEQ multiplex PCR; TCRdb's copy has only in-frame clones and lacks some. The sample has roughly 1,000,000 clones; around 78% are singletons. Points from the study as a whole: Four donors shared 4.5% to 6.5% of their naive CD4 clonotypes. Clonotype sharing among donors was expected to depend on sequencing depth. Blood was the only sampled material, and tissue repertoires likely differ.

V gene TRBV7-3 combines with J gene TRBJ1-1; D is unresolved. This clonotype was sampled from a man younger than 35 in good health. Some clones in this sample may be carry-over from other donors' samples. Material: memory CD4+ T cells from PBMCs. The subset is: CD45RA-negative fraction. The CDR3 region is CASSPLHGTEAFF. In nucleotides, the CDR3 is TGTGCCAGCAGCCCACTGCATGGGACTGAAGCTTTCTTT.